One and the same sample provided the 18 T cell receptor beta chains below, sequenced in a study of cytomegalovirus exposure and HLA in healthy donors (dated by TCRdb to 2016 to 2017). The receptor library was made with the immunoSEQ multiplex PCR assay. For the multiplex PCR, a mixture combining 60 forward primers for TCR Vbeta segments and 13 reverse primers for TCR Jbeta segments was used. Here the immuneACCESS table is served through TCRdb, limited to in-frame sequences with V and J called. Missing clones are a known gap in these copies; in checked studies unresolved V genes cover under half, and the rest lacks a known reason. This sample lists 150,000 or so clones; approximately 84% were detected once. The top ten constitute 2% to 2.5% of the sample. Specimen: PBMCs. The source is a man aged 18 to 30 in good health and CMV-seropositive.

The chain recombines TRBV10-3 with TRBJ2-1, with D perhaps TRBD2 (6 bases). The V end lost 0 bases, the J end lost 8 bases, and 17 bases lay between the germline ends. From germline, CDR1 is ENHRY and CDR2 SYGVKD. The CDR3 has 16 residues. The CDR3 region has the DNA TGTGCCATCAGTGAGTCGGAACCGGGGTGGGGGGATGAGCAGTTCTTC. It is translated as CAISESEPGWGDEQFF.

The chain is built from TRBV4-2 and TRBJ2-2; 10 bases fit TRBD2. Germline V gives CDR1 LGHNA, CDR2 YNFKEQ. After removal of 0 bases from V and 7 bases from J, the junction contained 11 bases not matched to a gene. The CDR3 is made up of 18 amino acids. The CDR3 is CASSQDAGLAGDFGELFF. CDR3 bases: TGTGCCAGCAGCCAAGACGCCGGTCTAGCGGGGGACTTCGGGGAGCTGTTTTTT.

The chain links TRBV7-6 to TRBJ1-1; 9 bases line up with TRBD1. V dropped 3 bases and J dropped 4; count of bases not matched to a gene: 6. Germline CDR1 reads SGHVS; CDR2 reads FNYEAQ. CDR3 length equals 15 residues. CDR3 sequence reads: CASSLRGQGATEAFF. For the CDR3, the DNA is TGTGCCAGCAGCTTGCGGGGACAGGGCGCCACTGAAGCTTTCTTT. Based on the CDR3 plus reference TRBV7-6 and TRBJ1-1, the full variable domain is GAGVSQSPRYKVTKRGQDVALRCDPISGHVSLYWYRQALGQGPEFLTYFNYEAQQDKSGLPNDRFSAERPEGSISTLTIQRTEQRDSAMYRCASSLRGQGATEAFFGQGTRLTVV.

The rearrangement joins TRBV5-1 to TRBJ2-5; 12 nucleotides align to TRBD2. The ends lost 1 base at V and 2 bases at J; junction bases unmatched: 6. CDR3 size: 17 residues. The germline V gene has CDR1 SGHRS and CDR2 YFSETQ. CDR3: CASSLSLAGGNQETQYF. The CDR3 nucleotides read TGCGCCAGCAGCTTGTCCCTAGCGGGGGGGAATCAAGAGACCCAGTACTTC.

This chain joins TRBV2 and TRBJ2-5; D perhaps matches TRBD1 (6 bases). Germline V gene sequence: CDR1 SNHLY, CDR2 FYNNEI. The CDR3 sequence is 16 residues long. The germline V and J ends were trimmed by 6 bases and 2 bases, with 19 bases remaining between them. Here the CDR3 reads CASRDPLQGSQETQYF. The CDR3 DNA follows: TGTGCCAGCAGGGATCCGCTCCAGGGGTCTCAAGAGACCCAGTACTTC.

The J gene is TRBJ1-1, the V gene TRBV6-5, with unresolved D. CDR1 MNHEY and CDR2 SVGAGI come from the germline V gene. V dropped 0 bases and J dropped 5 bases, with 13 bases sitting between them. There are 15 residues in the CDR3. CDR3 loop: CASSYSVAGWTEAFF. The CDR3 DNA follows: TGTGCCAGCAGTTACTCGGTGGCGGGGTGGACTGAAGCTTTCTTT.

The chain carries TRBV7-6 and TRBJ1-1, with D unclear. The CDR3 sequence is 13 residues long. Trimming took off 2 bases at V and 3 bases at J, with 7 bases between the two ends. Germline lookup yields CDR1 SGHVS and CDR2 FNYEAQ. The CDR3 sequence: CASSLQADTEAFF. CDR3 bases: TGTGCCAGCAGCTTACAGGCAGACACTGAAGCTTTCTTT.

This chain uses TRBV6-5 with TRBJ1-6, with D unresolved. The V gene's germline CDR1 is MNHEY and CDR2 SVGAGI. This CDR3 has 16 residues. Trimming left V 0 bases short and J 0 bases short, with 6 bases between. The CDR3: CASSYSRGSYNSPLHF. The CDR3 coding sequence is TGTGCCAGCAGTTACTCACGGGGCTCCTATAATTCACCCCTCCACTTT.

This clone turned up a few times. The chain joins TRBV11-2 to TRBJ2-2, with 7 bases that match TRBD1. The germline CDR1 and CDR2 sequences are SGHAT and FQNNGV. Losses at the gene ends were 5 bases for V and 4 bases for J; bases not matched to a gene: 7. This CDR3 comprises 15 residues. The DNA for the CDR3 is TGTGCCAGCAGCCCAGTGGGGGACAGCACCGGGGAGCTGTTTTTT. Translating gives CASSPVGDSTGELFF.

This clone has a single count. V gene TRBV18 combines with J gene TRBJ1-1; the D gene is possibly TRBD1 (5 bases). V dropped 5 bases and J dropped 1 base, with 8 bases sitting between them. The CDR3 covers 13 residues. Germline assignment: CDR1 KGHSH and CDR2 LQKENI. The CDR3 nucleotides are TGTGCCAGCTCAACTGACAGGAACACTGAAGCTTTCTTT. Translation gives CASSTDRNTEAFF.

The genes are TRBV6-6 and TRBJ1-1, with D maybe TRBD1 (6 bases). This CDR3 is 16 amino acids long. The germline V and J ends were trimmed by 0 bases and 1 base, with 12 bases remaining between them. The germline V gene has CDR1 MNHNY and CDR2 SVGAGI (reference sequence). CDR3 loop: CASSYSSGHRNTEAFF. The CDR3 region has the DNA TGTGCCAGCAGTTACTCTTCGGGACATCGGAACACTGAAGCTTTCTTT.

This sequence joins TRBV7-2 and TRBJ2-2; 10 bases align to TRBD2. The V and J ends lost 1 base and 5 bases, in that order; junction bases with no gene match: 1. This CDR3 has 15 amino acids. Germline values: CDR1 SGHTA, CDR2 FQGNSA. CDR3 residues: CASSLEAGGTGELFF. The CDR3 nucleotides read TGTGCCAGCAGCTTAGAAGCGGGGGGGACCGGGGAGCTGTTTTTT.

This chain connects TRBV6-1 to TRBJ2-7; the D is unclear. CDR1 is MNHNS, CDR2 SASEGT, per germline. V was cut by 3 bases and J by 3 bases, with 15 bases left in between. The CDR3 consists of 15 residues. The CDR3 sequence: CASSEPWAGGYEQYF. For the CDR3, the DNA is TGTGCCAGCAGTGAGCCCTGGGCCGGTGGCTACGAGCAGTACTTC.

This clone was recorded only once. The V and J genes are TRBV7-2 and TRBJ1-2; 9 positions agree with TRBD1. V was pared by 5 bases and J by 4 bases, with 8 bases of the junction left unmatched. Germline V CDR1 and CDR2: SGHTA, FQGNSA. The CDR3 sequence is 15 residues long. The CDR3 reads CASSTDRGEFYGYTF. In nucleotides, the CDR3 is TGTGCCAGCAGCACGGACAGGGGAGAGTTCTATGGCTACACCTTC.

J is TRBJ1-1 and V is TRBV6-1; D not resolved. This CDR3 is built from 13 residues. Trimming took 6 bases from V and 1 from J, leaving 9 bases between them. The germline gives CDR1 MNHNS, CDR2 SASEGT. This CDR3 is CASRRVANTEAFF. In DNA form, the CDR3 reads TGTGCCAGCAGACGAGTCGCGAACACTGAAGCTTTCTTT.

This clone was counted once. The chain couples TRBV6-6 to TRBJ1-5; the match to TRBD1 covers 7 bases. Germline V lookup: CDR1 MNHNY, CDR2 SVGAGI (reference sequence). V shed 5 bases and J 3 bases; nucleotides not matched to a gene: 10. The length of the CDR3 is 16 residues. DNA of the CDR3: TGTGCCAGCAGTCAGGGGACAGCCCATAACAATCAGCCCCAGCATTTT. Encoded protein: CASSQGTAHNNQPQHF.

This chain links TRBV4-3 with TRBJ2-2, with TRBD1 matching 7 bases. Germline-derived CDR1 and CDR2 are LGHNA and YSLEER. The length of the CDR3 is 15 residues. The junction had 6 bases not matched to a gene; V was cut back by 0 bases and J by 8 bases. CDR3 protein: CASSQDRDRSGELFF. DNA for the CDR3: TGCGCCAGCAGCCAAGACCGGGACAGATCGGGGGAGCTGTTTTTT.

This chain's CDR3 is CASSFDRGYTEAFF. The CDR3 nucleotides read TGTGCCAGCAGCTTTGACAGGGGATACACTGAAGCTTTCTTT. The chain carries TRBV5-4 and TRBJ1-1, with 8 bases that match TRBD1. Germline values: CDR1 SGHNT, CDR2 YYREEE (reference sequence). CDR3 size: 14 residues. Germline trimming cut 2 bases from V and 3 bases from J; bases unmatched to any gene: 3.